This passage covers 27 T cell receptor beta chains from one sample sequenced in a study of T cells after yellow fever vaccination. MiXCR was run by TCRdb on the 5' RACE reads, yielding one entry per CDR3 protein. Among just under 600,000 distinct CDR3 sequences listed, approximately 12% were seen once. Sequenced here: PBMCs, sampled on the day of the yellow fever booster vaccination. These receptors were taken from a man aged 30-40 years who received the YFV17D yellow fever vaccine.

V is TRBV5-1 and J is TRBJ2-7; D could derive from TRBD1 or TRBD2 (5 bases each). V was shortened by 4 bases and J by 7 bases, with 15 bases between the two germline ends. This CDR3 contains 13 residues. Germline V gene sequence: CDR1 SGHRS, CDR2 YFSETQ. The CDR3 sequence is CASSQPGTDEQYF. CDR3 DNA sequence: TGCGCCAGCAGCCAACCTGGGACCGATGAGCAGTACTTC. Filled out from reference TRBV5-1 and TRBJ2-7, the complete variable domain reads KAGVTQTPRYLIKTRGQQVTLSCSPISGHRSVSWYQQTPGQGLQFLFEYFSETQRNKGNFPGRFSGRQFSNSRSEMNVSTLELGDSALYLCASSQPGTDEQYFGPGTRLTVT.

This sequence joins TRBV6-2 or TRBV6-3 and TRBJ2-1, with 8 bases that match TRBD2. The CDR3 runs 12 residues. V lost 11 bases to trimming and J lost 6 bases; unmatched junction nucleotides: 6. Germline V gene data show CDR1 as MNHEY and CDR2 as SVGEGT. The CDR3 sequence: CAAGLAGNEQFF. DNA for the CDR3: TGTGCCGCGGGCCTAGCGGGCAATGAGCAGTTCTTC.

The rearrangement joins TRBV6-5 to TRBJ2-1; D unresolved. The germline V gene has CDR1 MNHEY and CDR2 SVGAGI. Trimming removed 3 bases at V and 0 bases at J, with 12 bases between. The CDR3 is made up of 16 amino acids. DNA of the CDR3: TGTGCCAGCAGTTATTTCCCGGAATTCTCCTACAATGAGCAGTTCTTC. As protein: CASSYFPEFSYNEQFF.

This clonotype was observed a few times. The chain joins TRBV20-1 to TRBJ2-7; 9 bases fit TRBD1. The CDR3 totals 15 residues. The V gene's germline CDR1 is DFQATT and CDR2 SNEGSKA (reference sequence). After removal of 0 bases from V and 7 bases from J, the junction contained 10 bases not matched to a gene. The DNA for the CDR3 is TGCAGTGCTAGAGACCTCGGGACAGGGTTTCAGGAGCAGTACTTC. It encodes CSARDLGTGFQEQYF.

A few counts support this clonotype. The CDR3 here is CASSAGQAYEQYF. The CDR3 bases are TGTGCCAGCAGTGCCGGGCAAGCCTACGAGCAGTACTTC. The chain is built from TRBV6-1 and TRBJ2-7; D call uncertain. Trimming pared 4 bases from V and 2 bases from J, leaving 9 bases between. There are 13 residues in the CDR3. Germline V gives CDR1 MNHNS, CDR2 SASEGT.

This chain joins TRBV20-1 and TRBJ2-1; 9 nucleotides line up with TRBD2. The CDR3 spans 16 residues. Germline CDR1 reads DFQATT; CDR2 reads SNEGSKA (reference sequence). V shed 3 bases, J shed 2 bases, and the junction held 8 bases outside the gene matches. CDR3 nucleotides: TGCAGTGCTAGGTTCTCTAGCGGGATTGCCTACAATGAGCAGTTCTTC. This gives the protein CSARFSSGIAYNEQFF.

The CDR3 loop is CASSSWRVDTDTQYF. For the CDR3, the DNA is TGTGCCAGCAGCTCGTGGCGGGTGGACACAGATACGCAGTATTTT. The chain uses TRBV7-2 and TRBJ2-3; a weak D match, TRBD2 (5 bases). The CDR3 consists of 15 residues. The germline CDR1 and CDR2 sequences are SGHTA and FQGNSA. The V and J ends lost 4 bases and 2 bases respectively, with 13 bases between them.

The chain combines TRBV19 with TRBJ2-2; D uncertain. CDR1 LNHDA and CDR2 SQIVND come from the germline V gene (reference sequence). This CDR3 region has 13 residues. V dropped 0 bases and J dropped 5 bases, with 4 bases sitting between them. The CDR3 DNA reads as TGTGCCAGTAGTATAGACTGGACCGGGGAGCTGTTTTTT. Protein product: CASSIDWTGELFF.

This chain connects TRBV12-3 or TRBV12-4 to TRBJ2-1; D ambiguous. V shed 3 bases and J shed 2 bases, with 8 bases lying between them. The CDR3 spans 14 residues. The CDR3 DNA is TGTGCCAGCAGTTTTAACAGACCCTACAATGAGCAGTTCTTC. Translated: CASSFNRPYNEQFF.

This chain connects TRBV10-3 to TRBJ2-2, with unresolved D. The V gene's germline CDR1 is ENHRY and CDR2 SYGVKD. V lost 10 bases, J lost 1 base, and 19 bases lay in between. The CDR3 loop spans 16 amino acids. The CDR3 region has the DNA TGTGCCAGTACTGAAGCACATACACTGAACACCGGGGAGCTGTTTTTT. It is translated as CASTEAHTLNTGELFF.

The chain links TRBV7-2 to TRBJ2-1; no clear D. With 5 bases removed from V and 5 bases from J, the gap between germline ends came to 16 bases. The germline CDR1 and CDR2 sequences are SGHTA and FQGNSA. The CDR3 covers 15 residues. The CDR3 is CASSRNGQVNNEQFF. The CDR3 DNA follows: TGTGCCAGCAGCCGGAACGGGCAGGTGAACAATGAGCAGTTCTTC.

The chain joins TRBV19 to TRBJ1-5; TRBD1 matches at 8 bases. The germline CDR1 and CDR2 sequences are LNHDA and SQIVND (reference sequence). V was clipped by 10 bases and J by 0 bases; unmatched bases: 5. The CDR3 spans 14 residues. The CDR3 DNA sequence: TGTGCCACGACAGGGGACCCTAGCAATCAGCCCCAGCATTTT. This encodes CATTGDPSNQPQHF.

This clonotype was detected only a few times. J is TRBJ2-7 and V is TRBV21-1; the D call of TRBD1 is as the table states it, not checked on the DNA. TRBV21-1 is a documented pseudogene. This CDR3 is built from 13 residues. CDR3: CASSWTGDYEQYF. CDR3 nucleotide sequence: TGTGCCAGCTCCTGGACAGGGGACTACGAGCAGTACTTC.

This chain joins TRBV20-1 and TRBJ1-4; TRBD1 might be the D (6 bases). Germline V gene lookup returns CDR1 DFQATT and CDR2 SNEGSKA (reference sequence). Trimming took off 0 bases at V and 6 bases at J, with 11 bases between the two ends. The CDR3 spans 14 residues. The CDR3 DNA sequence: TGCAGTGCTAGAGATTACCAGGGGTATGAAAAACTGTTTTTT. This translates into CSARDYQGYEKLFF.

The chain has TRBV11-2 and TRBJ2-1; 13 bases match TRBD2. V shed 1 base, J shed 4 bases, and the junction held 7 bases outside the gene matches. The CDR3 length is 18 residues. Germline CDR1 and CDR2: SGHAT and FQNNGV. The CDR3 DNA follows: TGTGCCAGCAGCTTAGTCGGCACTAGCGGGAGGGCTTACAATGAGCAGTTCTTC. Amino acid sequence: CASSLVGTSGRAYNEQFF.

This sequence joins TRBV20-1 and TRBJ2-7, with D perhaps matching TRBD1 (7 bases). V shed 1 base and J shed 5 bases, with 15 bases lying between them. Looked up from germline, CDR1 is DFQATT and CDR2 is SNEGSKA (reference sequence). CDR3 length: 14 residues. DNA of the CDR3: TGCAGTGCTAGAGTACCAGGGGGGCCCAACGAGCAGTACTTC. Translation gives CSARVPGGPNEQYF.

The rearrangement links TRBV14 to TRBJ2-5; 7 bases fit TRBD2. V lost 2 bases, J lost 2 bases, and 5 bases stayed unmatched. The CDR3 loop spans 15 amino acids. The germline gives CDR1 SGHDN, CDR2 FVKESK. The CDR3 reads CASSQRLGGQETQYF. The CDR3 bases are TGTGCCAGCAGCCAAAGGCTCGGGGGGCAAGAGACCCAGTACTTC.

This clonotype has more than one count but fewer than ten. In DNA form, the CDR3 reads TGCGCCAGCAGCTTGGGCCTGCGGGAGGACTCTCAAGAGACCCAGTACTTC. It specifies CASSLGLREDSQETQYF. The chain links TRBV5-1 to TRBJ2-5; 8 bases map to TRBD2. Per the germline V gene, CDR1 is SGHRS and CDR2 is YFSETQ. V was clipped by 0 bases and J by 2 bases; unmatched bases: 9. This CDR3 contains 17 residues.

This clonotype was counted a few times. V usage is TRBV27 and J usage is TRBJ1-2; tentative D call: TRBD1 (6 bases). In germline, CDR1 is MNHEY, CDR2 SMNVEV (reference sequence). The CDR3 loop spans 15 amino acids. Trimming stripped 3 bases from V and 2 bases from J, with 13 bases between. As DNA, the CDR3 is TGTGCCAGCAGTTTGAGGGGGGGCTGGAACTATGGCTACACCTTC. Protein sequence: CASSLRGGWNYGYTF.

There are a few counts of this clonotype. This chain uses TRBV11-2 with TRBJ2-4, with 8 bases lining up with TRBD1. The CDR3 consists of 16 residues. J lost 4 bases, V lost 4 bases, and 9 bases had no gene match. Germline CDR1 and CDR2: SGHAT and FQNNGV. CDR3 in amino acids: CASSYLTGAGKNIQYF. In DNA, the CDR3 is TGTGCCAGCAGCTATCTGACAGGGGCGGGGAAAAACATTCAGTACTTC.

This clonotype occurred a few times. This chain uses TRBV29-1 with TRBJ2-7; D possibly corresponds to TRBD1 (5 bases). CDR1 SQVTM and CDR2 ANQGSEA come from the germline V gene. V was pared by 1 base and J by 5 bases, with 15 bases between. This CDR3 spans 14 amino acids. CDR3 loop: CSVEAGPKIDEQYF. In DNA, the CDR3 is TGCAGCGTTGAAGCAGGGCCCAAGATCGACGAGCAGTACTTC.

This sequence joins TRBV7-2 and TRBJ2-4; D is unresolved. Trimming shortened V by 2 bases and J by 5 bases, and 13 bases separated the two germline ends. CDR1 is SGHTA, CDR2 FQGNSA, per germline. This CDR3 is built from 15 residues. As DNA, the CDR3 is TGTGCCAGCAGCTTAAGCAACTCAGTCCAAAACATTCAGTACTTC. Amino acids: CASSLSNSVQNIQYF.

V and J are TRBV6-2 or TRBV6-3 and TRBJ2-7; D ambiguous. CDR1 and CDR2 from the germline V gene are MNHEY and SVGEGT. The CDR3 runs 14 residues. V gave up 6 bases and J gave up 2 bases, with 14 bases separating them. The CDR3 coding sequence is TGTGCCAGCAGCCGCGACTTGGGTACCTACGAGCAGTACTTC. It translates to CASSRDLGTYEQYF.

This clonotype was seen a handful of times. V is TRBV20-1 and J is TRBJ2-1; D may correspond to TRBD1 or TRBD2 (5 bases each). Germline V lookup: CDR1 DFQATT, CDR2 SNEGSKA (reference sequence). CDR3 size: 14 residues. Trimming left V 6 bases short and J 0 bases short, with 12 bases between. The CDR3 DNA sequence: TGCAGTGCAAAGAGGGGTCGCTCCTACAATGAGCAGTTCTTC. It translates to CSAKRGRSYNEQFF.

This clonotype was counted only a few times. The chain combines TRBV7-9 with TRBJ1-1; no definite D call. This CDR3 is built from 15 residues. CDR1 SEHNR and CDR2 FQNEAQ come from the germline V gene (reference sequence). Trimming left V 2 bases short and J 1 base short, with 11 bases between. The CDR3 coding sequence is TGTGCCAGCAGCTTAACCCCGATGGGGAACACTGAAGCTTTCTTT. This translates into CASSLTPMGNTEAFF. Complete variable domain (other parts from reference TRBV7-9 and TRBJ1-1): DTGVSQNPRHKITKRGQNVTFRCDPISEHNRLYWYRQTLGQGPEFLTYFQNEAQLEKSRLLSDRFSAERPKGSFSTLEIQRTEQGDSAMYLCASSLTPMGNTEAFFGQGTRLTVV.

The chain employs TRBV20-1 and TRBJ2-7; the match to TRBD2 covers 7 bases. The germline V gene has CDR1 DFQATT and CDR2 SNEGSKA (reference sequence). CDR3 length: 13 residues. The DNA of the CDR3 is TGCAGGGGGGGGGTGGCGGGCGACTACGAGCAGTACTTC. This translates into CRGGVAGDYEQYF.

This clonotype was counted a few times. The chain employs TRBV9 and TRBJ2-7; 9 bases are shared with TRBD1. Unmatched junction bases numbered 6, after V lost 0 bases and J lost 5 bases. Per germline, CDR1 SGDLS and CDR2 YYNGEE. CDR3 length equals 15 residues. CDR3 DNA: TGTGCCAGCAGCGTAGCTGGGGACAGGGACAACGAGCAGTACTTC. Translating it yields CASSVAGDRDNEQYF.